This T cell receptor (beta chain) was observed in a study of cytomegalovirus exposure and HLA in healthy donors. With 3 bases clipped from V and 4 bases from J, the junction kept 6 bases outside the gene matches. Germline CDR1 and CDR2: GTSNPN and SVGIG (reference sequence). The CDR3 totals 14 residues. The PCR made use of 60 Vbeta and 13 Jbeta primers. Profiling relied on immunoSEQ multiplex PCR, and the TCRdb table lists in-frame clones only, not all of them. The table shows roughly 110,000 clones, with 74% occurring only once. This clonotype was obtained from a woman aged 40-49 years in good health and CMV-seropositive. The sequenced sample consisted of PBMCs. The V gene is TRBV30, the J gene TRBJ1-3; TRBD1 matches 7 bases. The CDR3 DNA reads TGTGCCTGGAGAACAGGGGAACGCGGAAACACCATATATTTT. Translation gives CAWRTGERGNTIYF.